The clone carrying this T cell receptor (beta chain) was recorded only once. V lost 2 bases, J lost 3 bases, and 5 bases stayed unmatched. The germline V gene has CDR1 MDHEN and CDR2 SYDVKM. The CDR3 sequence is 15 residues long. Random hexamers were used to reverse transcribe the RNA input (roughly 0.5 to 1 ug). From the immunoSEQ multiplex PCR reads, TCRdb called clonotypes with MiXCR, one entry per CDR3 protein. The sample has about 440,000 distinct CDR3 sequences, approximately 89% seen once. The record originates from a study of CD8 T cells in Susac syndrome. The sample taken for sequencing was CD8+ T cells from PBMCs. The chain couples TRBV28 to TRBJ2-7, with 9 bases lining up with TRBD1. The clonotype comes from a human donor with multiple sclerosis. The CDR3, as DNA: TGTGCCAGCAGTTTAGGGACAGGGATCCGCTACGAGCAGTACTTC. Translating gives CASSLGTGIRYEQYF.